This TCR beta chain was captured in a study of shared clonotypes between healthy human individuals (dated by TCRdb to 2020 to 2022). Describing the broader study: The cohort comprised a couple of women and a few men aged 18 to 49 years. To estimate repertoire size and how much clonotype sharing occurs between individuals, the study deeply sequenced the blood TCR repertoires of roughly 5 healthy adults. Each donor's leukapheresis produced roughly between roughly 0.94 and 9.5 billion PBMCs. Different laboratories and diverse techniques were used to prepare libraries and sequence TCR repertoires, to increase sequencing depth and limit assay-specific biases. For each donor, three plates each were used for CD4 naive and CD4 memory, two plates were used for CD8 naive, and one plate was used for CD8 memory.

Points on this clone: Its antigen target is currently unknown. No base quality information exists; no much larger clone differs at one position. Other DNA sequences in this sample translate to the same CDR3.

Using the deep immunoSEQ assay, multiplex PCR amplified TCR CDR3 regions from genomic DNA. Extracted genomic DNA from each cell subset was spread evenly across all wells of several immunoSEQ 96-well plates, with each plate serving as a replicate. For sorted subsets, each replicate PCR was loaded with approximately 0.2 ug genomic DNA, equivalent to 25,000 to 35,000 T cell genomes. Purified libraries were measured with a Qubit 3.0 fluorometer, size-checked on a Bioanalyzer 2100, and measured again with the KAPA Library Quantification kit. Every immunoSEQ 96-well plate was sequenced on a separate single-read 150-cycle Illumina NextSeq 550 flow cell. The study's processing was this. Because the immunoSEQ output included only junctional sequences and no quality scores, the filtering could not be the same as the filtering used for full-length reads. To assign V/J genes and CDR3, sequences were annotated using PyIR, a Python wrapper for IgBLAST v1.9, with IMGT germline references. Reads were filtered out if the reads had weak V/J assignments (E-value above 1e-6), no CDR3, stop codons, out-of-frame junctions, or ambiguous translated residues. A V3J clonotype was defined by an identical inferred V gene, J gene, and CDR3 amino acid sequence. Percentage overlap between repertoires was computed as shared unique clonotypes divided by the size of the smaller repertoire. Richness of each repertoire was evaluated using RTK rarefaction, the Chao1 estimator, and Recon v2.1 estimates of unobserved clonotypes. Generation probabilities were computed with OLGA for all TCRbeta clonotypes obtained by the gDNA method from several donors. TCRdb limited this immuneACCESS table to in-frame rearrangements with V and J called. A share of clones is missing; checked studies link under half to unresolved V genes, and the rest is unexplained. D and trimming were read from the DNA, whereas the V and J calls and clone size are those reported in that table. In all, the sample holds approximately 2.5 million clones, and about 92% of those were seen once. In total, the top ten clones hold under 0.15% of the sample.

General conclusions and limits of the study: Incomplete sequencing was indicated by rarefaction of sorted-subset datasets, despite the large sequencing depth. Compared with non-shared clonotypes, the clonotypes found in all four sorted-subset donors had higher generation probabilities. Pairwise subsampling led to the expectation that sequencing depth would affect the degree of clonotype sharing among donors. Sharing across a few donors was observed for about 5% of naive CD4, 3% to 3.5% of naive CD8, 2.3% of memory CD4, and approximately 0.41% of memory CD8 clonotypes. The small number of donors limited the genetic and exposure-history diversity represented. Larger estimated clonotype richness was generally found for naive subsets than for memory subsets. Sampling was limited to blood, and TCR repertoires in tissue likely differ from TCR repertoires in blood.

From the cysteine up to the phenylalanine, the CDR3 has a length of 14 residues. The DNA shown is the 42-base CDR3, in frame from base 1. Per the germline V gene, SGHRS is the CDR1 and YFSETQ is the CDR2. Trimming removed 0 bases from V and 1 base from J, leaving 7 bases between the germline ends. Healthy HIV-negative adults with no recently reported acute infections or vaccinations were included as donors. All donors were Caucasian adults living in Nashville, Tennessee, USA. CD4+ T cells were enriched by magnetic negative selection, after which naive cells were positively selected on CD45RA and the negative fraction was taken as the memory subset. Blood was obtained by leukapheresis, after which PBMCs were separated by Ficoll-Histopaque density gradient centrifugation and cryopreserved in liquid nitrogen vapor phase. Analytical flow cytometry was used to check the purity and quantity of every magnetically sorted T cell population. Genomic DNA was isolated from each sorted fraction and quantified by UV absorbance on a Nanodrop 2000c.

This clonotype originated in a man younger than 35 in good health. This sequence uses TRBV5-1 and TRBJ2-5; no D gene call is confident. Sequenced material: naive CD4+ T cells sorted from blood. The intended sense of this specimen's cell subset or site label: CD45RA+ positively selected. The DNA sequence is TGCGCCAGCAGCTTGGGCGCAGGCCAAGAGACCCAGTACTTC. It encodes CASSLGAGQETQYF.